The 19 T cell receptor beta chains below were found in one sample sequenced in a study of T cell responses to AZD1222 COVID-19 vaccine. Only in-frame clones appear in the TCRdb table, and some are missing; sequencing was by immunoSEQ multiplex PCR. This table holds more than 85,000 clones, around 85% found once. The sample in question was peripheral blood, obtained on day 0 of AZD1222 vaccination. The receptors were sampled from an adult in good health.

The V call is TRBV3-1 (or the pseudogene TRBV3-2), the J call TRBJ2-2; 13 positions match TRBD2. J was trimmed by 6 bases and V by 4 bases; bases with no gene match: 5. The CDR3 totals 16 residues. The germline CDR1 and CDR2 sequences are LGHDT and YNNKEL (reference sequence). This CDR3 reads CASSPGLAGAPGELFF. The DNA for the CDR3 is TGTGCCAGCAGCCCCGGACTAGCGGGAGCCCCCGGGGAGCTGTTTTTT.

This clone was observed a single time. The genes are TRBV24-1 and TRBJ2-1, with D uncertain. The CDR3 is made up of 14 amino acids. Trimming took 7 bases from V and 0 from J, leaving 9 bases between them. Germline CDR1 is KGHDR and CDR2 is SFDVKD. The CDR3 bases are TGTGCCACCAGCCGGAGCGTCTCCTACAATGAGCAGTTCTTC. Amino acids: CATSRSVSYNEQFF.

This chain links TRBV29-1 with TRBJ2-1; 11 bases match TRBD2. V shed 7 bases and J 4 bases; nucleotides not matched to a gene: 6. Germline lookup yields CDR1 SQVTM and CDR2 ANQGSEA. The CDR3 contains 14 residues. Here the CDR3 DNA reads TGCAGCGGCGGGGGGACTAGCGGATACAATGAGCAGTTCTTC. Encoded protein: CSGGGTSGYNEQFF.

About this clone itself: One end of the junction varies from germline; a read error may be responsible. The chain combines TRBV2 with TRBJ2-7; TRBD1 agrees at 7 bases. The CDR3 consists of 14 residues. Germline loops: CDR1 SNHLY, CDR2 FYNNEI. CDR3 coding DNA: TGTGCCAGCAGTCAAGCCAGGGGGACCTACGAGCAGTACTTC. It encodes CASSQARGTYEQYF.

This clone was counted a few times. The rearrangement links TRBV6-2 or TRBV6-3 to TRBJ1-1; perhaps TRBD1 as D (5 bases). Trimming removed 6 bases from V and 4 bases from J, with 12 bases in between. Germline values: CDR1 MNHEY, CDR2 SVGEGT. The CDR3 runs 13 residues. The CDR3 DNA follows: TGTGCCAGCAGCCCGGAAGGGGCCACTGAAGCTTTCTTT. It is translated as CASSPEGATEAFF.

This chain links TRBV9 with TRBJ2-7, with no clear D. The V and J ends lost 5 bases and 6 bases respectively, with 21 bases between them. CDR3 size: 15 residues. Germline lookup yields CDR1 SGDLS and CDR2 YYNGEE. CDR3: CASRLDVVVYSEQYF. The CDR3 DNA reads TGTGCCAGCAGGCTCGATGTCGTTGTTTATTCCGAGCAGTACTTC.

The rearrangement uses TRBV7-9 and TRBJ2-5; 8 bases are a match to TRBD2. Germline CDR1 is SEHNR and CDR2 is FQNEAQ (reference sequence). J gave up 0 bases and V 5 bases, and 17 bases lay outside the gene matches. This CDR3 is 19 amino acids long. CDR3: CASSPPGLGLAGYQETQYF. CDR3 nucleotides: TGTGCCAGCAGCCCCCCCGGGTTAGGATTAGCGGGATACCAAGAGACCCAGTACTTC.

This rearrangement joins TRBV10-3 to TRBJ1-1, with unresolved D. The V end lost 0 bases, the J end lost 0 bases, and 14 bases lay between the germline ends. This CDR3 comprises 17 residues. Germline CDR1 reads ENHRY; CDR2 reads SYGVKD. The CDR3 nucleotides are TGTGCCATCAGTGAGTCGAGGTCAGTACTCCTGAACACTGAAGCTTTCTTT. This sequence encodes CAISESRSVLLNTEAFF.

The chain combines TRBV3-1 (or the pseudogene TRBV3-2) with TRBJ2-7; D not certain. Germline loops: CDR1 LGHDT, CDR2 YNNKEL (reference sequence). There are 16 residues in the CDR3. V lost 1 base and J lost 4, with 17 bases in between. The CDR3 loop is CASSQGFYSTRYEQYF. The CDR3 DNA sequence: TGTGCCAGCAGCCAAGGATTTTACTCAACCAGGTACGAGCAGTACTTC.

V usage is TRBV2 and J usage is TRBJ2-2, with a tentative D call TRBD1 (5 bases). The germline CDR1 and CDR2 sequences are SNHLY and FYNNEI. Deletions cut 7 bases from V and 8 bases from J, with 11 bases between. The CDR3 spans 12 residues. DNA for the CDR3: TGTGCCAGCACGGTCAGGGCTGGGGAGCTGTTTTTT. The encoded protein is CASTVRAGELFF.

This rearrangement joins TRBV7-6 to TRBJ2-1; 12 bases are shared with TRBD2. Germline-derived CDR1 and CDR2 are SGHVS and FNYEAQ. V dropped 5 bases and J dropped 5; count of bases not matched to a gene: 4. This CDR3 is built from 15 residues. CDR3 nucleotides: TGTGCCAGCAGCCTTCTAGCGGGAGGGAACAATGAGCAGTTCTTC. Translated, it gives CASSLLAGGNNEQFF.

CDR3: CASSKLGFETQYF. The CDR3, as DNA: TGTGCCAGCAGCAAACTAGGGTTTGAGACCCAGTACTTC. The chain has TRBV7-9 and TRBJ2-5; weak D call: TRBD2 (5 bases). With 5 bases removed from V and 5 bases from J, the gap between germline ends came to 12 bases. The CDR3 length is 13 residues. The germline V gene encodes CDR1 SEHNR and CDR2 FQNEAQ (reference sequence).

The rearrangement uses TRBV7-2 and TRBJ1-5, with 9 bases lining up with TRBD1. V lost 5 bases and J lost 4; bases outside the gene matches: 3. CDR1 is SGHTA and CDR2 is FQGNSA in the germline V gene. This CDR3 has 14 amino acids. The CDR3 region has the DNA TGTGCCAGCAGCCCTGGACAGGGGAATCAGCCCCAGCATTTT. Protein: CASSPGQGNQPQHF.

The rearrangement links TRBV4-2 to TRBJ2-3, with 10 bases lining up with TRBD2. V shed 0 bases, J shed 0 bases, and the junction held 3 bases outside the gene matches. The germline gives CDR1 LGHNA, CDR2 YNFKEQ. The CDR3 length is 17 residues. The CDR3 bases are TGTGCCAGCAGCCAAGAGCTAGCGGGAGTCAGCACAGATACGCAGTATTTT. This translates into CASSQELAGVSTDTQYF.

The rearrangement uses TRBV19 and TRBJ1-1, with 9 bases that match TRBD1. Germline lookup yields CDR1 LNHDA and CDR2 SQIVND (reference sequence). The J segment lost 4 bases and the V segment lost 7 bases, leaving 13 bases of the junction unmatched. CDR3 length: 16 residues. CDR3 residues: CASTRYQQGAGTEAFF. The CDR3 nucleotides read TGTGCCAGTACTCGCTATCAACAGGGGGCGGGCACTGAAGCTTTCTTT.

The CDR3 sequence is CASSPSGGATYEQYF. For the CDR3, the DNA is TGTGCCAGCAGCCCCTCAGGGGGGGCTACCTACGAGCAGTACTTC. This chain connects TRBV9 to TRBJ2-7; D could derive from TRBD1 or TRBD2 (7 bases each). The CDR3 runs 15 residues. Germline CDR1 reads SGDLS; CDR2 reads YYNGEE. Between the trimmed V and J ends, which lost 4 bases and 2 bases, there was a span of 16 bases. The whole variable domain, filled in from reference TRBV9 and TRBJ2-7, reads DSGVTQTPKHLITATGQRVTLRCSPRSGDLSVYWYQQSLDQGLQFLIQYYNGEERAKGNILERFSAQQFPDLHSELNLSSLELGDSALYFCASSPSGGATYEQYFGPGTRLTVT.

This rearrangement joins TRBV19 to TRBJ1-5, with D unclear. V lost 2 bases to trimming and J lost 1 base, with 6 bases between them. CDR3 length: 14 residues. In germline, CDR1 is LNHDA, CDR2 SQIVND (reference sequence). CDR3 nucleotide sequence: TGTGCCAGTAGTATACAGAAAAGCAATCAGCCCCAGCATTTT. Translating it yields CASSIQKSNQPQHF.

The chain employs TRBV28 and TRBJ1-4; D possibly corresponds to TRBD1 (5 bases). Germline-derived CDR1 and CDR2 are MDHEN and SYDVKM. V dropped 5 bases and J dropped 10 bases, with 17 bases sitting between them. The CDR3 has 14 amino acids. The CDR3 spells CASSPLTGRGKLFF. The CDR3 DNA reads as TGTGCCAGCAGTCCCCTAACAGGAAGGGGAAAACTGTTTTTT.

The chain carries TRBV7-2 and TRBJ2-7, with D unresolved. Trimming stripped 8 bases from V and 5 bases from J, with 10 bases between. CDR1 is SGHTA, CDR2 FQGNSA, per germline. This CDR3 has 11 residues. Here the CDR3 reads CASSVMDEQYF. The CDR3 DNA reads TGTGCCAGCTCAGTAATGGACGAGCAGTACTTC.